Described below is a single TCR beta chain sequence and its context. Seattle participants joined during active infection and were tracked over time. Authors' analysis steps: Nucleated cell number was recorded as an estimate derived from reference gene primer amplification. TCRdb's copy holds only in-frame clones and misses some; the assay was immunoSEQ multiplex PCR. For V, J and clone size, that table is used; D and trimming come from the DNA. The table lists roughly 29,000 clones, 85% to 95% of them singletons, with approximately 0.88% in the top ten. These data are taken from a study of blood T cell repertoires in COVID-19. Study-wide context: COVID-19 samples collected from the United States, Italy and Spain covered acute and convalescent phases. Nucleic acid was either cDNA or gDNA, and it came from T cells, B-cell-depleted T cells, or PBMCs.

V lost 4 bases, J lost 6 bases, and 21 bases lay in between. CDR3 length: 16 amino acids. Germline V CDR1 and CDR2: MDHEN, SYDVKM. The sequencing input was peripheral blood. This chain links TRBV28 with TRBJ1-2; TRBD1 might be the D (5 bases). The origin of this receptor is a woman aged 70-85 years with COVID-19, enrolled during active disease. The CDR3 DNA sequence: TGTGCCAGCAGTTCAGGGCTGGTTTATGAGTCGGATGGCTACACCTTC. Its protein product is CASSSGLVYESDGYTF.